These 18 T cell receptor beta chains were sequenced from one sample in a study of human T cells and chemical hapten exposure (dated by TCRdb to the early 2020s). In the paper's terms, the time point label means: patch test 2, 6 weeks after DPC sensitization. This sample's treatment or condition label indicates: therapeutic diphenylcyclopropenone sensitization with weekly scalp DPC. Library creation used RACE. Reads for this sample came from a NextSeq 500. The public reads were quality trimmed at Q25 with fastp and then assembled into clones with MiXCR by TCRdb, keeping productive beta chains. A single entry per CDR3 protein holds the most common genes and DNA from its merged rows. The table for this sample lists about 110,000 distinct CDR3 sequences; roughly a tenth of them were counted only once. 3.1% of the sample is in the top ten clones. This specimen was whole blood, taken in connection with sensitization to the hapten diphenylcyclopropenone (DPC). Receptor source: a woman aged 35 to 49 with alopecia areata. Some clones in this sample may be carry-over from other donors' samples.

The chain employs TRBV6-2 or TRBV6-3 and TRBJ2-7, with 8 bases lining up with TRBD2. J lost 5 bases, V lost 6 bases, and 12 bases had no gene match. CDR1 is MNHEY and CDR2 is SVGEGT in the germline V gene. CDR3 length: 15 residues. CDR3 loop: CASRPPGGGAHEQYF. As DNA, the CDR3 is TGTGCCAGCAGGCCCCCCGGGGGGGGCGCCCACGAGCAGTACTTC.

This clonotype was seen at least ten times. This chain links TRBV29-1 with TRBJ2-3; a weak D match, TRBD2 (6 bases). The germline V and J ends were trimmed by 4 bases and 2 bases, with 10 bases remaining between them. Looked up from germline, CDR1 is SQVTM and CDR2 is ANQGSEA. CDR3 length: 13 amino acids. The DNA of the CDR3 is TGCAGCGTTGCCGGGAGAACCACAGATACGCAGTATTTT. This encodes CSVAGRTTDTQYF.

This clonotype was observed many times. V is TRBV6-2 or TRBV6-3 and J is TRBJ1-2; D gene uncertain. Germline loops: CDR1 MNHEY, CDR2 SVGEGT. The CDR3 has 13 amino acids. Between the trimmed V and J ends, which lost 2 bases and 8 bases, there was a span of 12 bases. Here the CDR3 reads CASSYRPQVGYTF. The CDR3 DNA reads TGTGCCAGCAGTTACCGGCCCCAGGTCGGCTACACCTTC.

The sample holds many counts of this clonotype. At one end the junction does not follow the germline gene, possibly because of a read error. V is TRBV6-5 and J is TRBJ1-2; D may be TRBD1 (6 bases). In germline, CDR1 is MNHEY, CDR2 SVGAGI. The CDR3 consists of 15 residues. The CDR3 here is CASTSRGGPPYDYTF. The CDR3 region has the DNA TGTGCCAGCACCTCTCGTGGGGGGCCCCCATATGACTACACCTTC.

The chain links TRBV6-6 to TRBJ2-4, with D perhaps matching TRBD2 (7 bases). The germline V gene has CDR1 MNHNY and CDR2 SVGAGI (reference sequence). CDR3 length: 12 amino acids. Trimming shortened V by 7 bases and J by 9 bases, and 13 bases separated the two germline ends. This CDR3 is CASTRGGGIQYF. Here the CDR3 DNA reads TGTGCCAGCACTAGGGGGGGCGGCATTCAGTACTTC.

The chain links TRBV21-1 to TRBJ1-1; the D segment call TRBD1 is taken from the table without a DNA check. TRBV21-1 is recorded as a pseudogene. The CDR3 consists of 16 residues. The CDR3: CASSRENRAVNTEAFF. In DNA form, the CDR3 reads TGTGCCAGCAGCAGAGAAAACAGGGCTGTGAACACTGAAGCTTTCTTT.

This clonotype was recorded at least ten times. The chain employs TRBV11-2 and TRBJ2-1, with 7 bases matching TRBD2. Trimming cost V 4 bases and J 6 bases; bases outside gene matches: 15. The germline CDR1 and CDR2 sequences are SGHAT and FQNNGV. The CDR3 contains 17 residues. The CDR3 sequence: CASSSPLPGLYLNEQFF. Here the CDR3 DNA reads TGTGCCAGCAGCTCCCCGCTCCCGGGACTATATCTCAATGAGCAGTTCTTC.

This clonotype was observed at least ten times. The chain uses TRBV10-2 and TRBJ1-4; the match to TRBD1 covers 7 bases. This CDR3 contains 15 residues. CDR1 and CDR2 (germline): WSHSY, SAAADI. Losses at the gene ends were 4 bases for V and 0 bases for J; bases not matched to a gene: 2. The CDR3 region is CASSAGQTTNEKLFF. Here the CDR3 DNA reads TGCGCCAGCAGTGCGGGACAGACAACTAATGAAAAACTGTTTTTT.

The chain recombines TRBV20-1 with TRBJ1-1, with a tentative D call TRBD1 (5 bases). CDR3 length: 16 residues. V lost 2 bases to trimming and J lost 1 base, with 17 bases between them. Per the germline V gene, CDR1 is DFQATT and CDR2 is SNEGSKA (reference sequence). CDR3: CSARPTEEKKNTEAFF. The CDR3 bases are TGCAGTGCTAGACCGACAGAGGAGAAAAAGAACACTGAAGCTTTCTTT.

V gene TRBV6-2 or TRBV6-3 combines with J gene TRBJ2-3; perhaps D is TRBD1 or TRBD2 (5 bases each). The V gene lost 2 bases and the J gene lost 0 bases, with 6 bases spanning the gap. Germline V gives CDR1 MNHEY, CDR2 SVGEGT. The CDR3 length is 14 residues. CDR3 in amino acids: CASSYGGSTDTQYF. CDR3 bases: TGTGCCAGCAGTTACGGGGGTAGCACAGATACGCAGTATTTT.

This clonotype has just a few counts. The chain couples TRBV15 to TRBJ2-3; D is unresolved. The V gene lost 3 bases and the J gene lost 5 bases, with 6 bases spanning the gap. The germline V gene encodes CDR1 LNHNV and CDR2 YYDKDF (reference sequence). The CDR3 consists of 12 residues. Here the CDR3 DNA reads TGTGCCACCAGCAGTCCGGGAGATACGCAGTATTTT. The encoded protein is CATSSPGDTQYF. The full variable domain, its missing parts supplied by reference TRBV15 and TRBJ2-3, is DAMVIQNPRYQVTQFGKPVTLSCSQTLNHNVMYWYQQKSSQAPKLLFHYYDKDFNNEADTPDNFQSRRPNTSFCFLDIRSPGLGDTAMYLCATSSPGDTQYFGPGTRLTVL.

This clonotype was detected a few times. The chain employs TRBV7-2 and TRBJ1-6, with 7 bases lining up with TRBD1. Germline assignment: CDR1 SGHTA and CDR2 FQGNSA. Trimming at V came to 5 bases and at J to 6 bases, leaving 7 bases not matched to a gene. There are 15 residues in the CDR3. CDR3 nucleotides: TGTGCCAGCAGCCAGGGAGGGGGCGTTAATTCACCCCTCCACTTT. Its protein product is CASSQGGGVNSPLHF. The full variable domain, its missing parts supplied by reference TRBV7-2 and TRBJ1-6, is GAGVSQSPSNKVTEKGKDVELRCDPISGHTALYWYRQSLGQGLEFLIYFQGNSAPDKSGLPSDRFSAERTGGSVSTLTIQRTQQEDSAVYLCASSQGGGVNSPLHFGNGTRLTVT.

This clonotype was observed at least ten times. The rearrangement joins TRBV4-2 to TRBJ1-2; D gene ambiguous. Germline CDR1 reads LGHNA; CDR2 reads YNFKEQ. The V end lost 0 bases, the J end lost 5 bases, and 13 bases lay between the germline ends. The CDR3 consists of 15 residues. The CDR3 protein is CASSQDRREFYGYTF. CDR3 nucleotides: TGTGCCAGCAGCCAAGATAGGAGGGAGTTTTATGGCTACACCTTC.

This clonotype has at least ten counts. The genes are TRBV19 and TRBJ2-1; D remains unclear. This CDR3 is built from 15 residues. Trimming took 2 bases from V and 0 from J, leaving 8 bases between them. Per germline, CDR1 LNHDA and CDR2 SQIVND (reference sequence). The CDR3 DNA sequence: TGTGCCAGTAGTATACAAGCGAGCTCCTACAATGAGCAGTTCTTC. Protein product: CASSIQASSYNEQFF. The entire variable domain, with the rest obtained from reference TRBV19 and TRBJ2-1, is as follows: DGGITQSPKYLFRKEGQNVTLSCEQNLNHDAMYWYRQDPGQGLRLIYYSQIVNDFQKGDIAEGYSVSREKKESFPLTVTSAQKNPTAFYLCASSIQASSYNEQFFGPGTRLTVL.

The table lists this clonotype with many counts. Here the CDR3 DNA reads TGCAGCGGCTGGACAGGGGAGTCGGATGGCTACACCTTC. Protein product: CSGWTGESDGYTF. The V gene is TRBV29-1, the J gene TRBJ1-2; the match to TRBD1 covers 9 bases. Germline values: CDR1 SQVTM, CDR2 ANQGSEA. This CDR3 has 13 amino acids. With V trimmed by 7 bases and J by 6 bases, 9 bases remained unmatched.

This clonotype was observed many times. V and J are TRBV7-6 and TRBJ1-1, with D maybe TRBD1 (6 bases). Germline-derived CDR1 and CDR2 are SGHVS and FNYEAQ. The V end lost 3 bases, the J end lost 4 bases, and 12 bases lay between the germline ends. This CDR3 has 14 amino acids. The DNA for the CDR3 is TGTGCCAGCAGCTTTAGCCGGGGGGCCACTGAAGCTTTCTTT. Protein product: CASSFSRGATEAFF.

This clonotype was counted ten times or more. V is TRBV5-1 and J is TRBJ2-5; D gene uncertain. This CDR3 is built from 11 residues. The V end was cut by 2 bases, the J end by 5 bases, with 4 bases between. Germline V gene sequence: CDR1 SGHRS, CDR2 YFSETQ. The CDR3 sequence is CASSFSETQYF. CDR3 sequence (DNA): TGCGCCAGCAGCTTTAGTGAGACCCAGTACTTC.

The V gene is TRBV4-1, the J gene TRBJ2-7, with TRBD2 as a possible D gene (6 bases). The V gene lost 2 bases and the J gene lost 3 bases, with 20 bases spanning the gap. Germline assignment: CDR1 MGHRA and CDR2 YSYEKL. The CDR3 loop spans 17 amino acids. In DNA form, the CDR3 reads TGCGCCAGCAGCCAACGGGAGACGGGTACACTGAACTACGAGCAGTACTTC. Translated: CASSQRETGTLNYEQYF.